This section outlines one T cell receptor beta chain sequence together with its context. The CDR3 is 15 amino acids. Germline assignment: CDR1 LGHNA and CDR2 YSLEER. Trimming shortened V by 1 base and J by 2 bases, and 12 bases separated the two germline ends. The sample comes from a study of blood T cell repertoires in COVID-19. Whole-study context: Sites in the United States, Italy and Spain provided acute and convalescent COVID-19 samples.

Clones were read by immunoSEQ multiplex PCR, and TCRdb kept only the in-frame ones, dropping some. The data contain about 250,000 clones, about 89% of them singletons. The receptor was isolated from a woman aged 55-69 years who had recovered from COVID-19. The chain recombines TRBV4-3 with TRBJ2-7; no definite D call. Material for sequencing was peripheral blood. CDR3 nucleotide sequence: TGCGCCAGCAGCCAAGGGGCGAAAGGTACCTACGAGCAGTACTTC. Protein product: CASSQGAKGTYEQYF.